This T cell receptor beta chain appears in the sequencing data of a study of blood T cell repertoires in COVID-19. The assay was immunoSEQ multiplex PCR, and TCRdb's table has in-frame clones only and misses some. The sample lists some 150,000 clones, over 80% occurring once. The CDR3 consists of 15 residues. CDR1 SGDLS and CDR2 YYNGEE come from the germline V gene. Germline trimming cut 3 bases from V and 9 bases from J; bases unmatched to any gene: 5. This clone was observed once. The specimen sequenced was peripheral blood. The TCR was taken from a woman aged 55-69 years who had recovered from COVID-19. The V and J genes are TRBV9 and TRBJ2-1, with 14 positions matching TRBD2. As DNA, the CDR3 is TGTGCCAGCAGCGACGGACTAGCGGGGGGAGGTGAGCAGTTCTTC. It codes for CASSDGLAGGGEQFF.